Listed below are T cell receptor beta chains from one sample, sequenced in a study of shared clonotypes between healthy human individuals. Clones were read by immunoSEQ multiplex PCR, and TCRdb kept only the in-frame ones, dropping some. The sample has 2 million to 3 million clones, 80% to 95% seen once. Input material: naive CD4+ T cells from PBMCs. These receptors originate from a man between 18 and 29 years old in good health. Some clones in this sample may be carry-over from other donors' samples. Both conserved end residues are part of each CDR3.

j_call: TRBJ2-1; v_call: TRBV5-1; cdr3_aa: CASSAGTSGLYNEQFF
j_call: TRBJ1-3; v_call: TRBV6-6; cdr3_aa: CASRGQGASGNTIYF
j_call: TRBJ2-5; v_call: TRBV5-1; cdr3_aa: CASNGRGLQETQYF
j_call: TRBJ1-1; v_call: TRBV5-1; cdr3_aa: CASSNSYNSEAFF
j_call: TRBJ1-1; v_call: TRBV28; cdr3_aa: CARREGARTEAFF
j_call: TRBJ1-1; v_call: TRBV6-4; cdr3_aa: CASPWGPMNTEAFF
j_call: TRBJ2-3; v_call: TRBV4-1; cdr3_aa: CASSRGQGGGTDTQYF
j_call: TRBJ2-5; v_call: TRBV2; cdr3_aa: CASNPERAETQYF
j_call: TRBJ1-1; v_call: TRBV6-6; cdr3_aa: CASRDGGSATEAFF
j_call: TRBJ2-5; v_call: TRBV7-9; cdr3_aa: CASSWWLAGEETQYF
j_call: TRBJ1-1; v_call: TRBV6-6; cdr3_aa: CASSPPMDRRTEAFF
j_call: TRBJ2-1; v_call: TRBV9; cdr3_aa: CASSEARVNEQFF
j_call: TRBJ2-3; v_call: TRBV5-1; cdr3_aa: CASSIHTQTGAGADTQYF
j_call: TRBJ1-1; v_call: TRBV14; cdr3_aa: CASSPLQGNTEAFF
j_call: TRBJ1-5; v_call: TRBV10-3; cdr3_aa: CAISPGDRGRQPQHF
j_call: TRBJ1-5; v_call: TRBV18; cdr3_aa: CASSLGSGENQPQHF
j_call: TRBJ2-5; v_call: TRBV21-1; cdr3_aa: CASSPQRGTVQETQYF
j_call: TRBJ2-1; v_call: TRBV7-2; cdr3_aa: CASSTLAGGEQFF
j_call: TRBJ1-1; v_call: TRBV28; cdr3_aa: CASSFIGAQREAFF
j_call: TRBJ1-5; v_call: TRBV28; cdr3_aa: CASSTPGDRVGNQPQHF
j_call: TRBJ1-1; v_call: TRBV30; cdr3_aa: CAWRRSDRPTAEAFF
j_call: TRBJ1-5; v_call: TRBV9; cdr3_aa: CASSVGASNRVSQDNQPQHF
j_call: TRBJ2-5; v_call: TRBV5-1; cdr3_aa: CASSLMREGIETQYF
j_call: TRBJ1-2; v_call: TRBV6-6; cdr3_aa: CASTSGLRTGDYGYTF
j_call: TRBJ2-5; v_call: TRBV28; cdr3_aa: CASSSTGRSVETQYF
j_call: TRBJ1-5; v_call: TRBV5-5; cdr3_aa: CASSLGTHQPQHF